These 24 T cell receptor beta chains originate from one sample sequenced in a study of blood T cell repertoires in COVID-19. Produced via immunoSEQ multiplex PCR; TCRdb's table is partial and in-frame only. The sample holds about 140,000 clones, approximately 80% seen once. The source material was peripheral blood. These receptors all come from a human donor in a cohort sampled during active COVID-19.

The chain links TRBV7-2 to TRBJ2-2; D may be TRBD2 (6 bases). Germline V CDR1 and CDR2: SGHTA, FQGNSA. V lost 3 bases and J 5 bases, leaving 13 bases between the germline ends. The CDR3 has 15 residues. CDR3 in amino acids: CASSFGLAVTGELFF. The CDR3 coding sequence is TGTGCCAGCAGCTTTGGTTTAGCGGTTACCGGGGAGCTGTTTTTT.

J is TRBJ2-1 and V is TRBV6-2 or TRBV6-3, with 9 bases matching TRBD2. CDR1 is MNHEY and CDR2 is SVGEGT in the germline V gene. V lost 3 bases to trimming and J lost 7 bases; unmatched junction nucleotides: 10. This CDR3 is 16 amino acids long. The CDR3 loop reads CASSYGAGGNGNEQFF. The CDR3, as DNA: TGTGCCAGCAGTTATGGCGCGGGAGGGAATGGTAATGAGCAGTTCTTC.

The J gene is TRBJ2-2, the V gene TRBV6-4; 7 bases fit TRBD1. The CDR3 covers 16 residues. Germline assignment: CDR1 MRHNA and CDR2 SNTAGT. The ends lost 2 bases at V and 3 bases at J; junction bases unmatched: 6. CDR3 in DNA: TGTGCCAGCAGTGACAGACAGGGCGGGCACACCGGGGAGCTGTTTTTT. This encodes CASSDRQGGHTGELFF.

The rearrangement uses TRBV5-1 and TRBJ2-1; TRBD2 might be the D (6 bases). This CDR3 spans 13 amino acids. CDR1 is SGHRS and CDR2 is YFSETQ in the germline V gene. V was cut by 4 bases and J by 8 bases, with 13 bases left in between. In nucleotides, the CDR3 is TGCGCCAGCAGCGGAAGGCGGGAAGATGAGCAGTTCTTC. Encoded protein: CASSGRREDEQFF.

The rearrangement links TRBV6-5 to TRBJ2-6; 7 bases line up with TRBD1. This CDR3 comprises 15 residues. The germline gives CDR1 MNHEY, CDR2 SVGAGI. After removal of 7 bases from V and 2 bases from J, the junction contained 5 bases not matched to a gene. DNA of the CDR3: TGTGCCAGCAACCCCCAGGGGGCTGGGGCCAACGTCCTGACTTTC. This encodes CASNPQGAGANVLTF.

CDR3 sequence: CATSRGAGQGLETQYF. The CDR3 DNA sequence: TGTGCCACCAGCAGAGGTGCGGGACAGGGCTTGGAGACCCAGTACTTC. The chain uses TRBV15 and TRBJ2-5; 9 nucleotides line up with TRBD1. V shed 1 base, J shed 5 bases, and the junction held 8 bases outside the gene matches. Germline V gene lookup returns CDR1 LNHNV and CDR2 YYDKDF (reference sequence). This CDR3 comprises 16 residues. Filled out from reference TRBV15 and TRBJ2-5, the complete variable domain reads DAMVIQNPRYQVTQFGKPVTLSCSQTLNHNVMYWYQQKSSQAPKLLFHYYDKDFNNEADTPDNFQSRRPNTSFCFLDIRSPGLGDTAMYLCATSRGAGQGLETQYFGPGTRLLVL.

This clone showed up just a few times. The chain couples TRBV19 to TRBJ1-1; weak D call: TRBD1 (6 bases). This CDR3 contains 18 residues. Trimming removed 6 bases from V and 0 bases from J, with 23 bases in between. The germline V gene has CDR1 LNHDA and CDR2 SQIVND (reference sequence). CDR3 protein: CASSMVQGKGNVNTEAFF. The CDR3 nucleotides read TGTGCCAGTAGCATGGTGCAGGGGAAAGGTAACGTGAACACTGAAGCTTTCTTT.

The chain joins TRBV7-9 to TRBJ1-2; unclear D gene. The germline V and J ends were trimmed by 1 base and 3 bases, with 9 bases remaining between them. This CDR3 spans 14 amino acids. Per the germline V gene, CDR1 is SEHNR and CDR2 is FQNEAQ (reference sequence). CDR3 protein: CASSLDSVDYGYTF. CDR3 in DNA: TGTGCCAGCAGCTTAGATTCGGTGGACTATGGCTACACCTTC.

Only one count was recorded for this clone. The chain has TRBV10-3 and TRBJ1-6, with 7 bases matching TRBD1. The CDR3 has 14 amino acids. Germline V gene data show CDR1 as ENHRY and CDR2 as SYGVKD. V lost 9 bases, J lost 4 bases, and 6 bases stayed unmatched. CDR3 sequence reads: CAMSRGQYNSPLHF. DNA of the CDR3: TGTGCCATGAGTAGGGGGCAATATAATTCACCCCTCCACTTT.

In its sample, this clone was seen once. The CDR3 region is CASSLSVNTEAFF. DNA for the CDR3: TGTGCCAGCAGCTTATCGGTTAACACTGAAGCTTTCTTT. The V call is TRBV7-2, the J call TRBJ1-1; D gene unclear. Trimming pared 2 bases from V and 2 bases from J, leaving 6 bases between. Germline loops: CDR1 SGHTA, CDR2 FQGNSA. The CDR3 totals 13 residues.

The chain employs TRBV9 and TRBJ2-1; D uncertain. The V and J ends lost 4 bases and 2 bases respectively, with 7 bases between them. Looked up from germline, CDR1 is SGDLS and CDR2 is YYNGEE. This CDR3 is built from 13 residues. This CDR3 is CASSPRAYNEQFF. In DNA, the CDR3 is TGTGCCAGCAGCCCCCGGGCCTACAATGAGCAGTTCTTC.

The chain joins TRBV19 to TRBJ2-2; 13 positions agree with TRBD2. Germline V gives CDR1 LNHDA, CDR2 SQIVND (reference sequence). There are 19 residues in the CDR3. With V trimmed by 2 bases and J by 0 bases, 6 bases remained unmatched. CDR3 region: CASSIRTSGRATNTGELFF. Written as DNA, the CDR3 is TGTGCCAGTAGTATACGGACTAGCGGGAGAGCCACGAACACCGGGGAGCTGTTTTTT.

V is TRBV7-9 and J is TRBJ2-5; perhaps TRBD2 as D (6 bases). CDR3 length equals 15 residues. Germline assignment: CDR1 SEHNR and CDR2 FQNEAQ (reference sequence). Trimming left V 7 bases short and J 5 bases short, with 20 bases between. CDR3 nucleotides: TGTGCCAGCACCCTGGACTACCACCCTTTGGAGACCCAGTACTTC. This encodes CASTLDYHPLETQYF. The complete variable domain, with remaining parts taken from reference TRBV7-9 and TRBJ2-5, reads DTGVSQNPRHKITKRGQNVTFRCDPISEHNRLYWYRQTLGQGPEFLTYFQNEAQLEKSRLLSDRFSAERPKGSFSTLEIQRTEQGDSAMYLCASTLDYHPLETQYFGPGTRLLVL.

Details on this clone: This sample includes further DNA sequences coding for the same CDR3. CDR3 loop: CASSLTGMNTEAFF. The CDR3 bases are TGCGCCAGCAGCCTGACAGGGATGAACACTGAAGCTTTCTTT. The chain couples TRBV5-1 to TRBJ1-1; 7 positions match TRBD1. V lost 4 bases and J lost 0; bases outside the gene matches: 3. This CDR3 contains 14 residues. CDR1 is SGHRS and CDR2 is YFSETQ in the germline V gene.

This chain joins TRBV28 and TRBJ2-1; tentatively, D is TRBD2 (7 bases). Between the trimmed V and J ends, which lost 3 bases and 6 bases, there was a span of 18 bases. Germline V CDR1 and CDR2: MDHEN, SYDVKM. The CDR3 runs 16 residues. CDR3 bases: TGTGCCAGCAGTTTCGTGCGAGGGAGGGGGGGCAATGAGCAGTTCTTC. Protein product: CASSFVRGRGGNEQFF.

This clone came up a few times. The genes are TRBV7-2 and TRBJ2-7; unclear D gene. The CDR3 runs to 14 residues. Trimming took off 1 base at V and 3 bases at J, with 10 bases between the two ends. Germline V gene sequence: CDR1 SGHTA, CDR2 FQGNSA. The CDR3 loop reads CASSLDASYYEQYF. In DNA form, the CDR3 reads TGTGCCAGCAGCTTAGACGCGTCTTACTACGAGCAGTACTTC.

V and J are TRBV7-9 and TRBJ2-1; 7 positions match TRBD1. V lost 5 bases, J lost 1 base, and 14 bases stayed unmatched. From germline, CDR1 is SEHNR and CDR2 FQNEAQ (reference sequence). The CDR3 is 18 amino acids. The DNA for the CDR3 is TGTGCCAGCAGCCGCCCACCCGGACAGGCTGGGTCCTACAATGAGCAGTTCTTC. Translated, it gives CASSRPPGQAGSYNEQFF.

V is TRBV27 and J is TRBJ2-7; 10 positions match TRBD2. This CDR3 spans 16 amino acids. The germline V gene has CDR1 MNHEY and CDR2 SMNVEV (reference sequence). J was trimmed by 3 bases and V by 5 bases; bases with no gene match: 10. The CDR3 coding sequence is TGTGCCAGCAGTCCTCGCGTAGCGGGAGGAGACTACGAGCAGTACTTC. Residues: CASSPRVAGGDYEQYF.

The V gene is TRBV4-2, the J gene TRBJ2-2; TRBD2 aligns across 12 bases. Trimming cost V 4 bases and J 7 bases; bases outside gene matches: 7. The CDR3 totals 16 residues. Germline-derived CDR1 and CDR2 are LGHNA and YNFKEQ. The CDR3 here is CASSPTSGRTGGELFF. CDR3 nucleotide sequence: TGTGCCAGCAGCCCGACTAGCGGGAGAACGGGCGGGGAGCTGTTTTTT.

The CDR3 reads CASSFRDRVRETQYF. Here the CDR3 DNA reads TGTGCCAGCAGCTTCCGGGACAGGGTGCGAGAGACCCAGTACTTC. The chain is built from TRBV5-4 and TRBJ2-5, with TRBD1 matching over 9 bases. With 2 bases clipped from V and 4 bases from J, the junction kept 6 bases outside the gene matches. The CDR3 is 15 residues long. Germline CDR1 reads SGHNT; CDR2 reads YYREEE (reference sequence). The variable domain in full, with the rest retrieved from reference TRBV5-4 and TRBJ2-5, is ETGVTQSPTHLIKTRGQQVTLRCSSQSGHNTVSWYQQALGQGPQFIFQYYREEENGRGNFPPRFSGLQFPNYSSELNVNALELDDSALYLCASSFRDRVRETQYFGPGTRLLVL.

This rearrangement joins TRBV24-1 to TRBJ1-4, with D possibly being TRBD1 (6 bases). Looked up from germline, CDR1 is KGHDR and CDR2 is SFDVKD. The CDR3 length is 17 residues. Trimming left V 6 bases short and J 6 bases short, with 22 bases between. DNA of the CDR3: TGTGCCACCAGTCTTTACGTCCTTTTTGGGGGCGATGAAAAACTGTTTTTT. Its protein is CATSLYVLFGGDEKLFF.

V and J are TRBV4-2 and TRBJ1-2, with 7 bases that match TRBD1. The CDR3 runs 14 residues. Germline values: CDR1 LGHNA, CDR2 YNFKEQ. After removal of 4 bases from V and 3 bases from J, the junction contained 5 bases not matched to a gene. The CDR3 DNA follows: TGTGCCAGCAGCCCCGGACAGGAGGACTATGGCTACACCTTC. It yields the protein CASSPGQEDYGYTF.

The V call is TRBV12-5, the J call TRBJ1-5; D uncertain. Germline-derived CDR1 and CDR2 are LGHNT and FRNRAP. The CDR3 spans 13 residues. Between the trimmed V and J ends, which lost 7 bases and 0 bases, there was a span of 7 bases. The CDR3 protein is CASAGFSNQPQHF. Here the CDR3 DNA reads TGTGCTAGTGCCGGGTTTAGCAATCAGCCCCAGCATTTT.

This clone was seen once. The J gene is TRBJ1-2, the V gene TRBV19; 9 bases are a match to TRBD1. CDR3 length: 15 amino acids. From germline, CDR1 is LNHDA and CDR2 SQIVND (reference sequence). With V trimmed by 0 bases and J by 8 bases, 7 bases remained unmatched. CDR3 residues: CASSIEVGQGIGYTF. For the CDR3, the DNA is TGTGCCAGTAGTATAGAGGTGGGACAGGGCATCGGCTACACCTTC.